This is a list of T cell receptor beta chains from one sample in a study of OX40 agonist ivuxolimab in advanced cancers. Sequencing was performed with immunoSEQ multiplex PCR; in TCRdb, only in-frame clones are kept and a portion is missing. This sample has about 53,000 clones, with roughly 80% found just once. Here the sequenced sample was CD4+ or CD8+ T cells sorted from blood, taken in a trial of the OX40 agonist ivuxolimab. The receptors stem from an adult with an advanced solid tumor such as melanoma, head and neck, liver or kidney cancer. Both conserved end residues are part of each CDR3. Each record gives: CDR3 protein, CDR3 DNA, clone size, V gene, J gene, D gene. The D gene is left open where the match is weak. Expanded clones get a size class; other rows say once, few or many, or leave the size out.

CDR3: CASSFPDLSGANVLTF
DNA: TGTGCCAGCAGTTTTCCGGACCTCTCTGGGGCCAACGTCCTGACTTTC
size: NA
V: TRBV6-5
J: TRBJ2-6
D: NA

CDR3: CASSLAERVRGYTF
DNA: TGTGCCAGCAGCTTAGCGGAGAGGGTTCGTGGCTACACCTTC
size: NA
V: TRBV7-6
J: TRBJ1-2
D: NA

CDR3: CASSVGHSNTEAFF
DNA: TGTGCCAGCAGCGTGGGACACTCGAACACTGAAGCTTTCTTT
size: few
V: TRBV11-3
J: TRBJ1-1
D: NA

CDR3: CASSLVRIPEAFF
DNA: TGTGCCAGCAGCTTAGTTCGGATCCCTGAAGCTTTCTTT
size: once
V: TRBV7-8
J: TRBJ1-1
D: NA

CDR3: CASSLGGQGQEQYF
DNA: TGCGCCAGCAGCTTGGGGGGACAGGGTCAAGAGCAGTACTTC
size: NA
V: TRBV5-1
J: TRBJ2-7
D: TRBD1

CDR3: CASNLAGGPDTQYF
DNA: TGCGCCAGTAATCTCGCGGGAGGGCCCGATACGCAGTATTTT
size: NA
V: TRBV10-1
J: TRBJ2-3
D: TRBD2

CDR3: CASSLVAENTGELFF
DNA: TGTGCCAGCAGCTTAGTCGCAGAGAACACCGGGGAGCTGTTTTTT
size: once
V: TRBV7-8
J: TRBJ2-2
D: NA

CDR3: CASSWATSTDTQYF
DNA: TGCGCCAGCAGCTGGGCTACTAGCACAGATACGCAGTATTTT
size: NA
V: TRBV5-1
J: TRBJ2-3
D: NA

CDR3: CASSLSGRGEQYF
DNA: TGTGCCAGCAGTTTGAGCGGGAGGGGCGAGCAGTACTTC
size: NA
V: TRBV27
J: TRBJ2-7
D: TRBD2

CDR3: CASSLLQASSYNEQFF
DNA: TGCGCCAGCAGCTTGCTACAGGCTAGCTCCTACAATGAGCAGTTCTTC
size: NA
V: TRBV5-1
J: TRBJ2-1
D: NA

CDR3: CAWTWAEAQTQYF
DNA: TGTGCCTGGACCTGGGCGGAGGCGCAGACGCAGTATTTT
size: NA
V: TRBV30
J: TRBJ2-3
D: NA

CDR3: CASSFISGANVLTF
DNA: TGTGCCAGCAGCTTCATCTCTGGGGCCAACGTCCTGACTTTC
size: once
V: TRBV7-9
J: TRBJ2-6
D: NA

CDR3: CASSIQGPGPDSPLHF
DNA: TGTGCCAGTAGTATTCAAGGCCCAGGCCCCGATTCACCCCTCCACTTT
size: NA
V: TRBV19
J: TRBJ1-6
D: NA

CDR3: CASSQGARNQPQHF
DNA: TGCGCCAGCAGTCAGGGAGCCCGAAATCAGCCCCAGCATTTT
size: NA
V: TRBV23-1
J: TRBJ1-5
D: NA

CDR3: CASSQGQGVVEKLFF
DNA: TGTGCCAGCAGCCAGGGACAGGGAGTTGTGGAAAAACTGTTTTTT
size: NA
V: TRBV28
J: TRBJ1-4
D: TRBD1

CDR3: CASSFLANLLSQPQHF
DNA: TGTGCCAGCAGTTTCCTCGCCAATCTTCTAAGTCAGCCCCAGCATTTT
size: NA
V: TRBV27
J: TRBJ1-5
D: NA

CDR3: CASSLDGGRDYNEQFF
DNA: TGTGCCAGCAGCTTAGATGGCGGGAGGGACTACAATGAGCAGTTCTTC
size: NA
V: TRBV11-3
J: TRBJ2-1
D: TRBD2

CDR3: CASSRDRGLDGYTF
DNA: TGTGCCAGCAGCCGGGACAGGGGGTTGGATGGCTACACCTTC
size: NA
V: TRBV5-5
J: TRBJ1-2
D: TRBD1

CDR3: CASSSIAGGHEQYF
DNA: TGTGCCAGCAGTTCCATAGCGGGAGGCCACGAGCAGTACTTC
size: NA
V: TRBV27
J: TRBJ2-7
D: TRBD2

CDR3: CASSLAQVPDTQYF
DNA: TGTGCCAGCAGCTTAGCACAGGTACCAGATACGCAGTATTTT
size: NA
V: TRBV5-4
J: TRBJ2-3
D: NA

CDR3: CASSRDGGRETQYF
DNA: TGTGCCAGCAGCAGGGACGGCGGGCGGGAGACCCAGTACTTC
size: NA
V: TRBV5-4
J: TRBJ2-5
D: NA

CDR3: CASSLAASGNPYEQYF
DNA: TGTGCCAGCAGCTTGGCCGCTAGCGGGAACCCCTACGAGCAGTACTTC
size: NA
V: TRBV5-4
J: TRBJ2-7
D: TRBD2

CDR3: CASSSPGDTQYF
DNA: TGTGCCAGCAGCTCCCCCGGGGATACGCAGTATTTT
size: NA
V: TRBV21-1
J: TRBJ2-3
D: NA

CDR3: CAGPGELFF
DNA: TGTGCCGGCCCAGGGGAGCTGTTTTTT
size: few
V: TRBV7-7
J: TRBJ2-2
D: NA

CDR3: CASSEGQGVPQETQYF
DNA: TGTGCCAGCAGTGAAGGGCAGGGGGTGCCCCAAGAGACCCAGTACTTC
size: NA
V: TRBV2
J: TRBJ2-5
D: TRBD1

CDR3: CASSQDFGGTDTQYF
DNA: TGTGCCAGCAGTCAGGACTTTGGAGGCACAGATACGCAGTATTTT
size: NA
V: TRBV25-1
J: TRBJ2-3
D: NA

CDR3: CASSFAGEGTDTQYF
DNA: TGTGCCAGCAGTTTCGCAGGGGAAGGGACAGATACGCAGTATTTT
size: once
V: TRBV28
J: TRBJ2-3
D: NA

CDR3: CASSVGVGGETQYF
DNA: TGTGCCAGCAGCGTAGGGGTGGGAGGGGAGACCCAGTACTTC
size: few
V: TRBV9
J: TRBJ2-5
D: TRBD2

CDR3: CASSLVGARGYTF
DNA: TGTGCCAGCAGCCTTGTAGGGGCGCGGGGCTACACCTTC
size: NA
V: TRBV4-2
J: TRBJ1-2
D: NA

CDR3: CASSRRQGAYSYEQYF
DNA: TGTGCCAGCAGCCGGCGACAGGGGGCCTACTCCTACGAGCAGTACTTC
size: NA
V: TRBV14
J: TRBJ2-7
D: TRBD1

CDR3: CASSLAGRGSSYEQYF
DNA: TGTGCCAGCTCACTAGCGGGGAGGGGAAGCTCCTACGAGCAGTACTTC
size: NA
V: TRBV18
J: TRBJ2-7
D: TRBD2

CDR3: CASSLSPQGVRGYTF
DNA: TGTGCCAGCAGTTTATCGCCCCAGGGGGTTAGGGGCTACACCTTC
size: NA
V: TRBV27
J: TRBJ1-2
D: TRBD1

CDR3: CASEWGGRGTEAFF
DNA: TGTGCTAGTGAATGGGGGGGGCGCGGAACTGAAGCTTTCTTT
size: NA
V: TRBV12-5
J: TRBJ1-1
D: NA

CDR3: CASSEADGMGGYTF
DNA: TGTGCCAGCAGTGAAGCGGACGGGATGGGGGGCTACACCTTC
size: NA
V: TRBV6-1
J: TRBJ1-2
D: NA

CDR3: CASSDSTPGTIIYNEQFF
DNA: TGTGCCAGCAGCGATTCCACCCCCGGGACTATCATATACAATGAGCAGTTCTTC
size: NA
V: TRBV11-3
J: TRBJ2-1
D: TRBD2

CDR3: CASSQRTSGSQETQYF
DNA: TGTGCCAGCAGCCAAAGGACTAGCGGGAGCCAAGAGACCCAGTACTTC
size: NA
V: TRBV11-3
J: TRBJ2-5
D: TRBD2

CDR3: CASSLGTRTDTQYF
DNA: TGTGCCAGCAGCTTAGGGACTAGGACAGATACGCAGTATTTT
size: NA
V: TRBV11-3
J: TRBJ2-3
D: TRBD2

CDR3: CASLDRGGPGETQYF
DNA: TGTGCCAGTCTGGATAGGGGAGGGCCGGGAGAGACCCAGTACTTC
size: NA
V: TRBV19
J: TRBJ2-5
D: TRBD2

CDR3: CASSPVGLTYEQYF
DNA: TGCGCCAGCAGTCCTGTAGGACTCACCTACGAGCAGTACTTC
size: NA
V: TRBV5-1
J: TRBJ2-7
D: NA

CDR3: CASSTVGGVYEQYF
DNA: TGTGCCAGCTCAACTGTTGGGGGGGTGTACGAGCAGTACTTC
size: few
V: TRBV6-6
J: TRBJ2-7
D: TRBD2

CDR3: CASSEGHLSNQPQHF
DNA: TGTGCCAGCAGTGAGGGACACCTTAGCAATCAGCCCCAGCATTTT
size: once
V: TRBV2
J: TRBJ1-5
D: NA

CDR3: CASSLQPGQGKETQYF
DNA: TGTGCCAGCAGCCTGCAGCCGGGACAGGGGAAAGAGACCCAGTACTTC
size: NA
V: TRBV7-8
J: TRBJ2-5
D: TRBD1

CDR3: CASSYNSGANEKLFF
DNA: TGTGCCAGCAGCTATAATTCGGGGGCTAATGAAAAACTGTTTTTT
size: once
V: TRBV7-2
J: TRBJ1-4
D: NA

CDR3: CASRPARDITVQYTIYF
DNA: TGTGCCAGCAGGCCAGCCCGGGACATAACCGTGCAGTACACCATATATTTT
size: few
V: TRBV21-1
J: TRBJ1-3
D: NA

CDR3: CASRASGGTYEQYF
DNA: TGTGCCAGCAGGGCTAGCGGGGGAACCTACGAGCAGTACTTC
size: NA
V: TRBV6-5
J: TRBJ2-7
D: TRBD2

CDR3: CASSPQGAIGYTF
DNA: TGCGCCAGCAGCCCCCAGGGGGCGATTGGCTACACCTTC
size: NA
V: TRBV5-1
J: TRBJ1-2
D: TRBD1

CDR3: CASSLRGGNEAFF
DNA: TGTGCCAGCAGCCTCCGGGGGGGTAATGAAGCTTTCTTT
size: NA
V: TRBV9
J: TRBJ1-1
D: NA